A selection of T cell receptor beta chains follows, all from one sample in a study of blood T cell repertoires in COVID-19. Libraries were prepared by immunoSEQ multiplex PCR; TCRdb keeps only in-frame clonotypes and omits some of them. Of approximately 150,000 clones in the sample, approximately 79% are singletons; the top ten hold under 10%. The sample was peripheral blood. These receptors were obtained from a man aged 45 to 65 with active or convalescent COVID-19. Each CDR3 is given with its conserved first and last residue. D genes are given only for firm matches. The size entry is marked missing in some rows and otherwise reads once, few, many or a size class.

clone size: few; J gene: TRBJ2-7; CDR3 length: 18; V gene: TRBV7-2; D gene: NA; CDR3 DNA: TGTGCCAGCAGCGAGGAGGGGACAGTCGAGGGTTTAGAGGACGAGCAGTACTTC; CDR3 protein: CASSEEGTVEGLEDEQYF
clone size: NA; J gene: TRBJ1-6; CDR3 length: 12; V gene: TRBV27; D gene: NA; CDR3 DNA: TGTGCCAGCAGTTTGAGTAATTCACCCCTCCACTTT; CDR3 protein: CASSLSNSPLHF
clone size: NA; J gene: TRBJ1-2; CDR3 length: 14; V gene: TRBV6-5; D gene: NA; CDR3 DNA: TGTGCCAGCAGTTACTTAGGGGAGGACTATGGCTACACCTTC; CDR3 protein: CASSYLGEDYGYTF
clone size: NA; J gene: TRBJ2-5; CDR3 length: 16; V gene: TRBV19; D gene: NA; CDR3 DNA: TGTGCCAGTAGCCCTCCCGGGACAAGGGTGCGGGAGACCCAGTACTTC; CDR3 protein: CASSPPGTRVRETQYF
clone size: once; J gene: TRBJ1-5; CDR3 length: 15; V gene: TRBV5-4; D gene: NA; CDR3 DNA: TGTGCCAGCAGCCCTGACCCAGGGTGGGCTCAGCCCCAGCATTTT; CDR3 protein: CASSPDPGWAQPQHF
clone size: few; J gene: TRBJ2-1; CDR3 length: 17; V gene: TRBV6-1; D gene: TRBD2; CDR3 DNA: TGTGCCAGCAGTGAATTGTCGGGGCTAGCGGGATCCAATGAGCAGTTCTTC; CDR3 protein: CASSELSGLAGSNEQFF
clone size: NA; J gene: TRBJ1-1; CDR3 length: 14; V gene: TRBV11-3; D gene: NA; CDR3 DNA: TGTGCCAGCAGCAGGACAGAGGAAACCCCTGAAGCTTTCTTT; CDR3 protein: CASSRTEETPEAFF
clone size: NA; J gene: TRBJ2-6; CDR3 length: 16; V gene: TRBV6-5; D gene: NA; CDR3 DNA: TGTGCCAGCAGTTACTCTGGGGGGTCTGGGGCCAACGTCCTGACTTTC; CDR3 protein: CASSYSGGSGANVLTF
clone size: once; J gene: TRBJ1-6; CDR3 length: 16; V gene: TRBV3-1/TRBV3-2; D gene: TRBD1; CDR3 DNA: TGTGCCAGCAGCCAAGATGGAGGGACAGGGGACTCACCCCTCCACTTT; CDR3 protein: CASSQDGGTGDSPLHF
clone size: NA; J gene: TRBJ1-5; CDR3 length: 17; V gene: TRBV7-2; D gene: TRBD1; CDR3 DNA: TGTGCCAGCAGCCCCAATGCCGGGACAGGGTCCAATCAGCCCCAGCATTTT; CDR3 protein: CASSPNAGTGSNQPQHF
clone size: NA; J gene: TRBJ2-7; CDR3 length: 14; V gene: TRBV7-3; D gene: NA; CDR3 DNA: TGTGCCAGTCTACGGGGACTCGGAACATACGAGCAGTACTTC; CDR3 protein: CASLRGLGTYEQYF
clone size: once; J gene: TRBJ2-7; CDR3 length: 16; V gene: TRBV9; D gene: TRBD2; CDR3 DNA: TGTGCCAGCAGCGCCTCCGGGACTAGCGGAGAGTACGAGCAGTACTTC; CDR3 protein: CASSASGTSGEYEQYF
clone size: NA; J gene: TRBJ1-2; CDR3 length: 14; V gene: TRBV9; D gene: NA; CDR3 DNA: TGTGCCAGCAGCGTAGAGGCAGGGGCCTACGGCTACACCTTC; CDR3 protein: CASSVEAGAYGYTF
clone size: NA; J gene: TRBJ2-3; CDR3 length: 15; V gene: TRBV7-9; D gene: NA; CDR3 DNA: TGTGCCAGCTACCCTGAACTAACTAGCACAGATACGCAGTATTTT; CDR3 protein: CASYPELTSTDTQYF
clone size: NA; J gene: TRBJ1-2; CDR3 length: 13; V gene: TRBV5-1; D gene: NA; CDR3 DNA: TGCGCCAGCAGCTTGGGCGGGCTGTATGGCTACACCTTC; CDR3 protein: CASSLGGLYGYTF
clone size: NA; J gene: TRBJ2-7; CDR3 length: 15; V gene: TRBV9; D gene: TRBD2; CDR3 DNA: TGTGCCAGCAGCGCCTCGGCGGGAGCGGACTACGAGCAGTACTTC; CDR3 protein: CASSASAGADYEQYF
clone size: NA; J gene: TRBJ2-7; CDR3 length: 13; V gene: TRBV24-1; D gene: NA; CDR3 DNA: TGTGCCGTCGAAGGCAGGGAGGCCTACGAGCAGTACTTC; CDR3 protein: CAVEGREAYEQYF
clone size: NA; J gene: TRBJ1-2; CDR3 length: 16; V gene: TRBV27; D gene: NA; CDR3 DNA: TGTGCCAGCAGTTTGAAGCAGGCGGGAGCTAACTATGGCTACACCTTC; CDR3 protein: CASSLKQAGANYGYTF
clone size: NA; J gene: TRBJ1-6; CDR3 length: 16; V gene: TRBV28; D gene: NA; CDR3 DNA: TGTGCCAGCAGTTTTCTCCGCGGACTGGCTACATCACCCCTCCACTTT; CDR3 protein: CASSFLRGLATSPLHF
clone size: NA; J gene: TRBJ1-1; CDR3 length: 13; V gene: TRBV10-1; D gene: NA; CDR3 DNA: TGCGCCAGCAGTGTGGGTAGGGGGACTGAAGCTTTCTTT; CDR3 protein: CASSVGRGTEAFF
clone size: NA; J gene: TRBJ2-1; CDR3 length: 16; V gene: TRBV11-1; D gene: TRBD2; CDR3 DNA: TGTGCCAGCAGGACTAGGGCGGGAGGGGGGTACAATGAGCAGTTCTTC; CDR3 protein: CASRTRAGGGYNEQFF
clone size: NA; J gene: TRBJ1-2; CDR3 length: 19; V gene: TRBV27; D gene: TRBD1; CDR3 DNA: TGTGCCAGCACCCCGGGACAGCTAGTTCTTCTTACCGGGCGCTATGGCTACACCTTC; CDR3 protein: CASTPGQLVLLTGRYGYTF
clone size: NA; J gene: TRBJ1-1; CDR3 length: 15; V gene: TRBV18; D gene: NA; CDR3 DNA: TGTGCCAGCTCACCACCGACCGGGGTGAACACTGAAGCTTTCTTT; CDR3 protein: CASSPPTGVNTEAFF
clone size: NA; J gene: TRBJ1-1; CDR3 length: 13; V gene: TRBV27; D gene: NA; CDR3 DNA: TGTGCCAGCAGTTACAGGGAGGGTAGGCGAGCTTTCTTT; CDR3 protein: CASSYREGRRAFF
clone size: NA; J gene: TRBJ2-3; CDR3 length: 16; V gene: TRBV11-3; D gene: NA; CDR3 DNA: TGTGCCAGCAGCTTAGGTTGGGACACCGCACGCCATACGCAGTATTTT; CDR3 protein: CASSLGWDTARHTQYF
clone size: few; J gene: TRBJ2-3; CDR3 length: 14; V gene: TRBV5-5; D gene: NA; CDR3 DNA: TGTGCCAGCAGACCCGGGACTAGCACAGATACGCAGTATTTT; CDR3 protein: CASRPGTSTDTQYF
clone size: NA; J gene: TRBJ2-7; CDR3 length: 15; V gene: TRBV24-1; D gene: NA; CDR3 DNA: TGTGCCACCAGTGATTTGCCTAGTAAGACCTACGAGCAGTACTTC; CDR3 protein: CATSDLPSKTYEQYF